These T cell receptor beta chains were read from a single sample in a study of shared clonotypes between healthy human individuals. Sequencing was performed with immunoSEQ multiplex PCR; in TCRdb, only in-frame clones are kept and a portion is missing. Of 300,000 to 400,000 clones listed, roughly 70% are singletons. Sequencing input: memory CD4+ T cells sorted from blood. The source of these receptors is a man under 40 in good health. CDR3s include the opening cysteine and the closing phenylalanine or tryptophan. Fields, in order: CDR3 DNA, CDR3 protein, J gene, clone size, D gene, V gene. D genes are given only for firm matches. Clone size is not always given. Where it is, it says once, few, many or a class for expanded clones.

cdr3_nt: TGTGCCAGCAGCCCAAAAACAGGGGCCAACTATGGCTACACCTTC
cdr3_aa: CASSPKTGANYGYTF
j_call: TRBJ1-2
clone_size: NA
d_call: TRBD1
v_call: TRBV5-4

cdr3_nt: TGTGCCAGCAGCACCACAGGGCTGGGTAATCAGCCCCAGCATTTT
cdr3_aa: CASSTTGLGNQPQHF
j_call: TRBJ1-5
clone_size: many
d_call: NA
v_call: TRBV9

cdr3_nt: TGTGCCAGCAGCTTGGATGATGTGGCGGAGACCCAGTACTTC
cdr3_aa: CASSLDDVAETQYF
j_call: TRBJ2-5
clone_size: NA
d_call: NA
v_call: TRBV5-6

cdr3_nt: TGTGCCAGCAGCTTAGTTGGGAGACTTCAAACCAATGAGCAGTTCTTC
cdr3_aa: CASSLVGRLQTNEQFF
j_call: TRBJ2-1
clone_size: NA
d_call: NA
v_call: TRBV11-2

cdr3_nt: TGCGCCAGCAGCTATGAACAGGGGGGCGTTAATAGTGAGCAGTTCTTC
cdr3_aa: CASSYEQGGVNSEQFF
j_call: TRBJ2-1
clone_size: NA
d_call: TRBD1
v_call: TRBV5-1

cdr3_nt: TGCGCCAGCAGCCTCCTGGGGGGGGCGACGGCCGGTACCGGGGAGCTGTTTTTT
cdr3_aa: CASSLLGGATAGTGELFF
j_call: TRBJ2-2
clone_size: NA
d_call: NA
v_call: TRBV5-1

cdr3_nt: TGTGCCAGCAGCCTCAAAAGCGGGATGGGCACAGATACGCAGTATTTT
cdr3_aa: CASSLKSGMGTDTQYF
j_call: TRBJ2-3
clone_size: NA
d_call: TRBD2
v_call: TRBV5-4

cdr3_nt: TGTGCCAGCAGCTTATCTGGACGGCCGGAATACGAGAAGCTGTTTTTT
cdr3_aa: CASSLSGRPEYEKLFF
j_call: TRBJ2-2
clone_size: NA
d_call: NA
v_call: TRBV7-2

cdr3_nt: TGTGCCAGCAGTTCTTCCACGCACACTGAAGCTTTCTTT
cdr3_aa: CASSSSTHTEAFF
j_call: TRBJ1-1
clone_size: NA
d_call: NA
v_call: TRBV27

cdr3_nt: TGCGCCAGCAGCGTCGGACTAGCGGGATTAGGGTCCTACAATGAGCAGTTCTTC
cdr3_aa: CASSVGLAGLGSYNEQFF
j_call: TRBJ2-1
clone_size: NA
d_call: TRBD2
v_call: TRBV5-1

cdr3_nt: TGCACCAGCAGCAAACTAGAAGATACGCAGTATTTT
cdr3_aa: CTSSKLEDTQYF
j_call: TRBJ2-3
clone_size: many
d_call: NA
v_call: TRBV1

cdr3_nt: TGTGCCAGTAGTGCTGTCATGAACGAAAAACTGTTTTTT
cdr3_aa: CASSAVMNEKLFF
j_call: TRBJ1-4
clone_size: few
d_call: NA
v_call: TRBV19

cdr3_nt: TGCAGCGTTAATGAGGGGGGCCCAAACTATGGCTACACCTTC
cdr3_aa: CSVNEGGPNYGYTF
j_call: TRBJ1-2
clone_size: NA
d_call: NA
v_call: TRBV29-1

cdr3_nt: TGTGCCAGCAGCCCAACTGGACAGCTTTACAATGAGCAGTTCTTC
cdr3_aa: CASSPTGQLYNEQFF
j_call: TRBJ2-1
clone_size: NA
d_call: NA
v_call: TRBV7-8

cdr3_nt: TGCAGCGTTTCGACTAGCGGTTACAATGAGCAGTTCTTC
cdr3_aa: CSVSTSGYNEQFF
j_call: TRBJ2-1
clone_size: few
d_call: TRBD2
v_call: TRBV29-1

cdr3_nt: TGTGCCAGCAGGGGCAATCAGCCCCAGCATTTT
cdr3_aa: CASRGNQPQHF
j_call: TRBJ1-5
clone_size: NA
d_call: NA
v_call: TRBV11-3

cdr3_nt: TGTGCCAGCTCACCAGTAACTAGCGGGGCCACCGGGGAGCTGTTTTTT
cdr3_aa: CASSPVTSGATGELFF
j_call: TRBJ2-2
clone_size: NA
d_call: TRBD2
v_call: TRBV18

cdr3_nt: TGTGCCAGCAGCCAAGTTACTAGCGGGGCAAACAATGAGCAGTTCTTC
cdr3_aa: CASSQVTSGANNEQFF
j_call: TRBJ2-1
clone_size: once
d_call: TRBD2
v_call: TRBV4-2

cdr3_nt: TGCGCCAGCCACTACAGGGGATACTCTGGAAACACCATATATTTT
cdr3_aa: CASHYRGYSGNTIYF
j_call: TRBJ1-3
clone_size: NA
d_call: TRBD1
v_call: TRBV23-1

cdr3_nt: TGTGCCAGCAGCTACGGGGGCACTAATGAAAAACTGTTTTTT
cdr3_aa: CASSYGGTNEKLFF
j_call: TRBJ1-4
clone_size: NA
d_call: NA
v_call: TRBV7-2

cdr3_nt: TGTGCCAGCAGTTTGGGAGGGGCGGAGACCCAGTACTTC
cdr3_aa: CASSLGGAETQYF
j_call: TRBJ2-5
clone_size: NA
d_call: TRBD2
v_call: TRBV28

cdr3_nt: TGTGCCAGCAGTTCCAGGACAGGGTTTACAGATACGCAGTATTTT
cdr3_aa: CASSSRTGFTDTQYF
j_call: TRBJ2-3
clone_size: NA
d_call: TRBD1
v_call: TRBV27

cdr3_nt: TGTGCCAGCAGCCCGAGGACTAGCGGCCCCTACGAGCAGTACTTC
cdr3_aa: CASSPRTSGPYEQYF
j_call: TRBJ2-7
clone_size: few
d_call: TRBD2
v_call: TRBV5-4

cdr3_nt: TGTGCCAGCAACCACGGACTAGCGGTAACCTACGAGCAGTACTTC
cdr3_aa: CASNHGLAVTYEQYF
j_call: TRBJ2-7
clone_size: once
d_call: TRBD2
v_call: TRBV2

cdr3_nt: TGCGCCAGCTCCTCAAGCTCGGGACACGGAATTAACTATGGCTACACCTTC
cdr3_aa: CASSSSSGHGINYGYTF
j_call: TRBJ1-2
clone_size: NA
d_call: NA
v_call: TRBV4-3

cdr3_nt: TGTGCCAGCAGCGTAGCCGGGGGTAAATACGCTGAAGCTTTCTTT
cdr3_aa: CASSVAGGKYAEAFF
j_call: TRBJ1-1
clone_size: few
d_call: NA
v_call: TRBV9

cdr3_nt: TGTGCCAGCAGTGATAGAAAGACCTATGGCTACACCTTC
cdr3_aa: CASSDRKTYGYTF
j_call: TRBJ1-2
clone_size: NA
d_call: NA
v_call: TRBV6-5

cdr3_nt: TGTGCCAGCAGTTACTCGCGGGGCACTGGAAACACCATATATTTT
cdr3_aa: CASSYSRGTGNTIYF
j_call: TRBJ1-3
clone_size: NA
d_call: NA
v_call: TRBV6-5

cdr3_nt: TGTGCCAGTACTCTGGCGGCTAGCGGGAGCCATGAGCAGTTCTTC
cdr3_aa: CASTLAASGSHEQFF
j_call: TRBJ2-1
clone_size: medium-sized
d_call: TRBD2
v_call: TRBV19